The source of this T cell receptor (beta chain) is a study of shared clonotypes between healthy human individuals. The CDR3 runs to 11 residues. Germline V gene sequence: CDR1 SGHAT, CDR2 FQNNGV. V lost 7 bases to trimming and J lost 7 bases; unmatched junction nucleotides: 4. Study donors comprised healthy, HIV-negative adults devoid of recent acute infection or vaccination. Clones were read by immunoSEQ multiplex PCR, and TCRdb kept only the in-frame ones, dropping some. The table shows under 1,100,000 clones, with around 74% occurring only once. The source material was memory CD4+ T cells sorted from blood. Subset here: CD45RA-negative fraction. The origin of this receptor is a man aged 18 to 29 in good health. V and J are TRBV11-2 and TRBJ2-7, with 7 nucleotides matching TRBD2. Written as DNA, the CDR3 is TGTGCCAGCACCCCCGGGAGGGAGCAGTACTTC. Its translation: CASTPGREQYF.